The entry that follows covers one T cell receptor beta chain sequence. Its matching antigen is unknown. Quantitative molecular-barcoded 5'-RACE generated the TCR beta libraries. From the 5' RACE reads, TCRdb called clonotypes with MiXCR, one entry per CDR3 protein. The profile shows about 260,000 distinct CDR3 sequences, 20% to 30% of them singletons. This entry is derived from a study of CD8 T cells in ankylosing spondylitis. Findings of the study overall: As for the disease-linked clones, they showed a CD8+ phenotype and occurred at relatively low frequencies in peripheral blood. Some motif variants had been reported before (in reactive arthritis synovial fluid and blood). A TCR beta motif made of about 8 highly homologous variants seemed typical of ankylosing spondylitis blood.

The CDR3 runs to 13 residues. CDR1 DFQATT and CDR2 SNEGSKA come from the germline V gene (reference sequence). The V gene lost 5 bases and the J gene lost 9 bases, with 19 bases spanning the gap. Specimen: blood, either unsorted or a sorted T cell fraction (not recorded which). The chain couples TRBV20-1 to TRBJ2-5; D remains unclear. The receptor's source is a male donor with ankylosing spondylitis or in good health (not recorded which). The CDR3 sequence: CSARLTGPRPQYF. CDR3 DNA: TGCAGTGCTCGACTTACCGGGCCCCGGCCCCAGTACTTC.